These 23 T cell receptor beta chains were sequenced from one sample in a study of T cells in Graves' hyperthyroidism and ophthalmopathy. Template material for amplifying TCR beta CDR3 regions consisted of RNA transcripts. The TCR CDR3 was amplified in a first-round RT-PCR using the HTBI primer set. TCRdb re-called the multiplex PCR reads through MiXCR, storing one row per CDR3 protein. The table records about 59,000 distinct CDR3 sequences, about 57% of them present only once. The sample comprised blood. The receptors were sampled from a woman aged 60-70 years with Graves' ophthalmopathy.

By frequency in the sample, this clonotype is medium-sized. The J gene is TRBJ2-3, the V gene TRBV10-1; no firm D call. The germline V gene encodes CDR1 WNHNN and CDR2 SYGVQD (reference sequence). Trimming stripped 4 bases from V and 2 bases from J, with 4 bases between. The CDR3 covers 12 residues. CDR3: CASSVTTDTQYF. The CDR3 coding sequence is TGCGCCAGCAGTGTAACCACAGATACGCAGTATTTT.

In this sample, this clonotype turned up many times. The V gene is TRBV7-3, the J gene TRBJ1-2; possible D gene TRBD1, 6 bases. From germline, CDR1 is SGHTA and CDR2 FQGTGA. The V gene lost 0 bases and the J gene lost 7 bases, with 12 bases spanning the gap. The CDR3 is 14 amino acids. The CDR3 loop is CASSLTAGDRGYTF. CDR3 DNA sequence: TGTGCCAGCAGCTTAACAGCAGGGGACCGTGGCTACACCTTC.

This chain links TRBV7-2 with TRBJ1-5; possible D gene TRBD1, 6 bases. The CDR3 extends over 13 amino acids. Germline CDR1 SGHTA, CDR2 FQGNSA. Trimming left V 6 bases short and J 7 bases short, with 13 bases between. CDR3 region: CASSRGAGQPQHF. The CDR3 DNA follows: TGTGCCAGCAGTAGGGGGGCTGGGCAGCCCCAGCATTTT.

This clonotype appeared many times. The J gene is TRBJ1-1, the V gene TRBV4-2, with TRBD1 as a possible D gene (5 bases). The CDR3 is 17 amino acids. Germline CDR1 and CDR2: LGHNA and YNFKEQ. V dropped 0 bases and J dropped 0 bases, with 14 bases sitting between them. The CDR3 DNA reads as TGTGCCAGCAGCCAAGACGAGGGAGGGACCATGAACACTGAAGCTTTCTTT. This translates into CASSQDEGGTMNTEAFF.

This clonotype has at least ten counts. This chain uses TRBV6-2 or TRBV6-3 with TRBJ2-2; possibly TRBD1 for D (5 bases). Deletions cut 6 bases from V and 2 bases from J, with 10 bases between. The CDR3 runs 14 residues. From germline, CDR1 is MNHEY and CDR2 SVGEGT. The CDR3 here is CASRGGHNTGELFF. In DNA form, the CDR3 reads TGTGCCAGCAGGGGCGGACACAACACCGGGGAGCTGTTTTTT.

The J gene is TRBJ1-3, the V gene TRBV15, with D perhaps matching TRBD1 (5 bases). This CDR3 region has 16 residues. V lost 0 bases and J lost 4, with 13 bases in between. From germline, CDR1 is LNHNV and CDR2 YYDKDF (reference sequence). The CDR3 DNA sequence: TGTGCCACCAGCAGAGATGCCGGGGCTGCGGGAAACACCATATATTTT. Residues: CATSRDAGAAGNTIYF.

The CDR3: CSVRTGTRYGYTF. The DNA of the CDR3 is TGCAGCGTTCGGACAGGGACTAGGTATGGCTACACCTTC. The genes are TRBV29-1 and TRBJ1-2, with 8 positions matching TRBD1. Germline V gene sequence: CDR1 SQVTM, CDR2 ANQGSEA. The CDR3 has 13 residues. The V segment lost 5 bases and the J segment 5 bases; nucleotides outside the gene matches: 7. Variable domain in full (rest from reference TRBV29-1 and TRBJ1-2): SAVISQKPSRDICQRGTSLTIQCQVDSQVTMMFWYRQQPGQSLTLIATANQGSEATYESGFVIDKFPISRPNLTFSTLTVSNMSPEDSSIYLCSVRTGTRYGYTFGSGTRLTVV.

V usage is TRBV29-1 and J usage is TRBJ2-2, with D tentatively TRBD1 (5 bases). Germline V gene lookup returns CDR1 SQVTM and CDR2 ANQGSEA. The CDR3 spans 14 residues. V gave up 4 bases and J gave up 4 bases, with 13 bases separating them. The DNA for the CDR3 is TGCAGCGTTGGGGTGGGGCTGGGCACCGGGGAGCTGTTTTTT. It translates to CSVGVGLGTGELFF.

Many counts were recorded for this clonotype. V usage is TRBV6-2 or TRBV6-3 and J usage is TRBJ2-3; D gene ambiguous. Trimming cost V 2 bases and J 6 bases, with 9 bases left between them. This CDR3 is 13 amino acids long. CDR1 and CDR2 (germline): MNHEY, SVGEGT. CDR3 in DNA: TGTGCCAGCAGTTACCGTTGGTTGGATACGCAGTATTTT. Its protein product is CASSYRWLDTQYF.

This chain uses TRBV6-1 with TRBJ1-2; D may be TRBD1 (5 bases). V dropped 7 bases and J dropped 1 base, with 19 bases sitting between them. This CDR3 is 16 amino acids long. The V gene's germline CDR1 is MNHNS and CDR2 SASEGT. CDR3 sequence: CASTGRRGGYNYGYTF. The CDR3 DNA sequence: TGTGCCAGCACGGGACGTCGGGGGGGATATAACTATGGCTACACCTTC.

Many counts were recorded for this clonotype. The chain is built from TRBV5-1 and TRBJ2-5; D is perhaps TRBD1 (7 bases). In germline, CDR1 is SGHRS, CDR2 YFSETQ. There are 13 residues in the CDR3. The V and J ends lost 4 bases and 2 bases respectively, with 9 bases between them. The CDR3 spells CASSAGQQETQYF. The CDR3 DNA reads as TGCGCCAGCAGCGCGGGACAGCAAGAGACCCAGTACTTC.

The chain carries TRBV7-6 and TRBJ1-5; tentatively, D is TRBD1 (5 bases). Germline values: CDR1 SGHVS, CDR2 FNYEAQ. The V gene lost 3 bases and the J gene lost 5 bases, with 14 bases spanning the gap. The CDR3 is made up of 15 amino acids. CDR3 DNA sequence: TGTGCCAGCAGCTTGGGCGCAGGGAGCGATCAGCCCCAGCATTTT. It is translated as CASSLGAGSDQPQHF.

Comment on this clonotype: A read error may account for a junction end that differs from germline. V and J are TRBV7-2 and TRBJ1-2, with D tentatively TRBD1 (6 bases). Germline V lookup: CDR1 SGHTA, CDR2 FQGNSA. This CDR3 is 15 amino acids long. The CDR3 is CASSLASGGREGYTF. CDR3 bases: TGTGCTAGCAGCTTAGCAAGTGGGGGCAGAGAAGGCTACACCTTC.

This chain links TRBV7-3 with TRBJ2-1, with 9 bases matching TRBD1. The germline V gene has CDR1 SGHTA and CDR2 FQGTGA. Germline trimming cut 5 bases from V and 7 bases from J; bases unmatched to any gene: 3. This CDR3 has 13 residues. CDR3 nucleotides: TGTGCCAGCAGCCCAGGACAGGGGAATGAGCAGTTCTTC. Its translation is CASSPGQGNEQFF.

Regarding this clonotype: Sequence at one end of the junction differs from germline and may be a read error. The J gene is TRBJ1-4, the V gene TRBV4-2, with unresolved D. This CDR3 spans 15 amino acids. Per the germline V gene, CDR1 is LGHNA and CDR2 is YNFKEQ. In DNA form, the CDR3 reads TGTGCCAGCATCCAAGAGGTTTTGCCTAATGAAAAACTGTTTTTT. Translation gives CASIQEVLPNEKLFF.

This clonotype has a count of ten or more. The chain uses TRBV9 and TRBJ1-1; 12 bases are shared with TRBD1. With 4 bases clipped from V and 4 bases from J, the junction kept 8 bases outside the gene matches. Germline CDR1 is SGDLS and CDR2 is YYNGEE. The CDR3 has 16 amino acids. CDR3 bases: TGTGCCAGCAGCCCCTCGGGACAGGGGGCGGGCACTGAAGCTTTCTTT. Translation: CASSPSGQGAGTEAFF.

V usage is TRBV5-6 and J usage is TRBJ2-1; the D gene is possibly TRBD1 (6 bases). The CDR3 spans 14 residues. CDR1 and CDR2 (germline): SGHDT, YYEEEE. V lost 4 bases to trimming and J lost 7 bases, with 15 bases between them. The chain's CDR3 is CASSVWGHGNEQFF. The CDR3 DNA reads as TGTGCCAGCAGCGTATGGGGACACGGGAATGAGCAGTTCTTC.

In its sample, this clonotype was seen once. The gene calls are TRBV7-3 and TRBJ1-1, with D uncertain. Germline V gene data show CDR1 as SGHTA and CDR2 as FQGTGA. V shed 6 bases and J shed 2 bases, with 10 bases lying between them. This CDR3 has 13 residues. Here the CDR3 reads CASRGPGNTEAFF. The CDR3, as DNA: TGTGCCAGCAGAGGGCCGGGAAACACTGAAGCTTTCTTT. Combining the CDR3 with reference TRBV7-3 and TRBJ1-1 gives the whole variable domain GAGVSQTPSNKVTEKGKYVELRCDPISGHTALYWYRQSLGQGPEFLIYFQGTGAADDSGLPNDRFFAVRPEGSVSTLKIQRTERGDSAVYLCASRGPGNTEAFFGQGTRLTVV.

This chain joins TRBV12-3 or TRBV12-4 and TRBJ2-7, with 7 bases matching TRBD1. The CDR3 totals 16 residues. V lost 5 bases and J lost 0; bases outside the gene matches: 10. The CDR3 loop reads CASSTALTGDSYEQYF. The CDR3 DNA follows: TGTGCCAGCAGTACCGCCTTAACAGGGGACTCCTACGAGCAGTACTTC.

This clonotype has just one count. The gene calls are TRBV7-9 and TRBJ1-3, with a tentative D call TRBD1 (5 bases). Trimming cost V 2 bases and J 9 bases, with 14 bases left between them. Germline loops: CDR1 SEHNR, CDR2 FQNEAQ (reference sequence). The CDR3 contains 14 residues. Here the CDR3 DNA reads TGTGCCAGCAGCTTACCAGGGAGGTTAGGCACCATATATTTT. Encoded protein: CASSLPGRLGTIYF.

A few counts support this clonotype. The chain employs TRBV20-1 and TRBJ2-2; D is ambiguous. Germline values: CDR1 DFQATT, CDR2 SNEGSKA (reference sequence). Trimming cost V 3 bases and J 7 bases, with 3 bases left between them. This CDR3 comprises 10 residues. CDR3 residues: CSASSGELFF. The DNA of the CDR3 is TGCAGTGCTAGTAGCGGGGAGCTGTTTTTT.

In this sample, this clonotype turned up many times. The junction does not match germline at one end; this may be a read error. The chain joins TRBV20-1 to TRBJ2-5; a weak D match, TRBD2 (5 bases). There are 15 residues in the CDR3. The germline CDR1 and CDR2 sequences are DFQATT and SNEGSKA (reference sequence). The CDR3, as DNA: TGCGGTGCTAGAGAGCGACTACATAGCCAAGAGACCCAGTACTTC. Its protein is CGARERLHSQETQYF.

This clonotype was observed at least ten times. The genes are TRBV6-1 and TRBJ1-2; D is unresolved. Germline V gene lookup returns CDR1 MNHNS and CDR2 SASEGT. V lost 0 bases and J 4 bases, leaving 12 bases between the germline ends. The CDR3 totals 15 residues. CDR3 region: CASSEATGRVYGYTF. CDR3 nucleotides: TGTGCCAGCAGTGAAGCTACCGGGAGGGTCTATGGCTACACCTTC.